This TCR beta chain appears in the sequencing data of a study of blood T cell repertoires in COVID-19 (dated by TCRdb to 2019 to 2021). Notes on the research overall: The collaborator samples originated in the United States, Italy and Spain and spanned the acute and convalescent phases of COVID-19. A de-identified subject ID, COVID-19 status, age in years and sex were almost always included in the sample metadata. HLA class I and class II types, where available, came from metadata supplied by the sample provider rather than from assay-based typing. The prospective study material was composed of cDNA or gDNA derived from T cells, B-cell-depleted T cells, or PBMCs. Deeply sampled blood TCRbeta repertoires from subjects exposed to, actively infected with, or recovered from COVID-19 were included in the dataset. The repertoires were released in a freely available public database intended as a resource for research on the immune response to SARS-CoV-2. Samples were obtained from the ongoing ImmuneRACE study (first 160 participants) and from 1,254 subjects provided by 6 global collaborators. Results the study describes overall, beyond this receptor: How much clinical and demographic metadata was included differed by source and by participant, and the metadata was provided uncurated.

On this clone itself: This clone's antigen is unknown. Qualities for individual bases were not recorded, and no much larger clone is one base off.

The CDR3 contains 13 residues, cysteine and phenylalanine counted. Only the CDR3 DNA stays, 39 bases, in frame from base 1. Cut back by 4 bases and 10 bases, the V and J ends lie 14 bases apart. CDR1 and CDR2, looked up from the germline V gene (reference sequence), are SEHNR and FQNEAQ. TCRbeta CDR3 regions were amplified from genomic DNA using the immunoSEQ Assay, a bias-controlled multiplex PCR. From the authors' description of their analysis: The number of nucleated cells in each sample was estimated from the amplification of reference gene primers within the assay. To quantify the absolute abundance of each unique TCRbeta CDR3 rearrangement, sequence reads were collapsed and filtered. For each sample, productive Simpson clonality was calculated as the square root of Simpson's diversity index over productive rearrangements. TCRdb stores this immuneACCESS table with in-frame sequences only. Part of the clones is absent; in the studies checked, under half of the shortfall reflects unresolved V genes, and no reason is known for the rest. Clonal size and the V and J genes are those of that table, whereas D and trimming came from the DNA. The sample contains 220,000 or so clones, roughly 81% of them found a single time. Clones ranked in the top ten supply 2.9% of the sample.

Another Seattle source contributed samples from volunteer blood donors who had recovered from COVID-19. Collaborating institutions collected whole blood in K2EDTA tubes following their own protocols. For TCRbeta analysis, collaborators shipped samples as frozen whole blood, isolated PBMCs, or DNA extracted from either of those sample types. The sequence came from a man between 50 and 59 years old who had recovered from COVID-19. The sequencing sample was made of peripheral blood. The receptor chain draws on TRBV7-9 and TRBJ2-1, with the D gene call left open. The sequence in DNA is TGTGCCAGCAGCTCGCTAGAAGTCGGCGAGCAGTTCTTC. This encodes CASSSLEVGEQFF.